Below are 21 T cell receptor beta chains sequenced from a single sample in a study of CD8 T cells in ankylosing spondylitis. TCRdb independently ran MiXCR on the 5' RACE reads; one entry per CDR3 protein. The sample lists under 200,000 distinct CDR3 sequences, roughly 13% occurring once. The sequenced sample consisted of blood, either unsorted or a sorted T cell fraction (not recorded which). All receptors come from a female donor with ankylosing spondylitis or in good health (not recorded which).

In this sample, this clonotype turned up many times. CDR3: CASSLRIDSGPTYNEQFF. DNA for the CDR3: TGTGCCAGCAGCTTAAGGATCGACTCGGGACCGACCTACAATGAGCAGTTCTTC. V gene TRBV11-2 combines with J gene TRBJ2-1; TRBD1 or TRBD2 may be the D gene (5 bases each). This CDR3 has 18 residues. CDR1 SGHAT and CDR2 FQNNGV come from the germline V gene. Trimming took 2 bases from V and 2 from J, leaving 19 bases between them.

This clonotype appeared many times. The CDR3 coding sequence is TGTGCCAGCAGTGAGGGTGGGTATCGACTCACAGATACGCAGTATTTT. Translated, it gives CASSEGGYRLTDTQYF. This chain joins TRBV6-1 and TRBJ2-3; D not resolved. CDR1 and CDR2 (germline): MNHNS, SASEGT. This CDR3 is built from 16 residues. V lost 3 bases to trimming and J lost 2 bases, with 15 bases between them.

This clonotype was counted at least ten times. J is TRBJ1-5 and V is TRBV5-1; 8 bases line up with TRBD1. Per the germline V gene, CDR1 is SGHRS and CDR2 is YFSETQ. V dropped 4 bases and J dropped 1; count of bases not matched to a gene: 13. The CDR3 spans 18 residues. CDR3 nucleotide sequence: TGCGCCAGCAGCCCCGGACAGGGAGGTGTAGGAAGCAATCAGCCCCAGCATTTT. This gives the protein CASSPGQGGVGSNQPQHF.

This clonotype was observed many times. The rearrangement links TRBV12-3 or TRBV12-4 to TRBJ1-3; D is undetermined. Trimming cost V 7 bases and J 4 bases, with 14 bases left between them. This CDR3 is built from 14 residues. The CDR3 DNA sequence: TGTGCCAGCACCTTGGGAGATCTCGGAAACACCATATATTTT. Translated, it gives CASTLGDLGNTIYF.

Comments on this clonotype: This may be a read error: a much more frequent sequence differs by one nucleotide. The V call is TRBV27, the J call TRBJ2-1; no clear D gene. Germline V gene sequence: CDR1 MNHEY, CDR2 SMNVEV (reference sequence). The CDR3 runs to 14 residues. V lost 3 bases, J lost 8 bases, and 14 bases lay in between. The DNA of the CDR3 is TGTGCCAGCAGTTTCGGGCGCGAAGGGCATGAGCAGTTCTTC. It is translated as CASSFGREGHEQFF.

The V call is TRBV7-2, the J call TRBJ2-6, with 8 bases identical to TRBD1. This CDR3 has 17 residues. J lost 0 bases, V lost 6 bases, and 7 bases had no gene match. The germline V gene has CDR1 SGHTA and CDR2 FQGNSA. DNA for the CDR3: TGTGCCAGCAGTTCCAACAGGGGGAGCTCTGGGGCCAACGTCCTGACTTTC. Amino acid sequence: CASSSNRGSSGANVLTF. Complete variable domain (other parts from reference TRBV7-2 and TRBJ2-6): GAGVSQSPSNKVTEKGKDVELRCDPISGHTALYWYRQSLGQGLEFLIYFQGNSAPDKSGLPSDRFSAERTGGSVSTLTIQRTQQEDSAVYLCASSSNRGSSGANVLTFGAGSRLTVL.

This chain links TRBV6-1 with TRBJ2-7; 11 bases fit TRBD2. The CDR3 is 14 amino acids. The germline CDR1 and CDR2 sequences are MNHNS and SASEGT. After removal of 6 bases from V and 2 bases from J, the junction contained 3 bases not matched to a gene. The CDR3 DNA follows: TGTGCCAGCAGCGCTAGCGGGAGGACCTACGAGCAGTACTTC. Amino acid sequence: CASSASGRTYEQYF.

This chain joins TRBV18 and TRBJ2-7; unclear D gene. This CDR3 contains 14 residues. CDR1 and CDR2 (germline): KGHSH, LQKENI. The V end was cut by 3 bases, the J end by 3 bases, with 12 bases between. The CDR3 here is CASSPNRQDYEQYF. Written as DNA, the CDR3 is TGTGCCAGCTCACCGAATCGACAAGACTACGAGCAGTACTTC.

This clonotype was found many times. The chain recombines TRBV28 with TRBJ1-5, with 9 bases identical to TRBD1. CDR1 MDHEN and CDR2 SYDVKM come from the germline V gene. V gave up 6 bases and J gave up 2 bases; unmatched junction bases: 8. The CDR3 is 16 residues long. Here the CDR3 reads CASSVGTGFGNQPQHF. The CDR3 DNA reads TGTGCCAGCAGCGTCGGGACAGGGTTTGGCAATCAGCCCCAGCATTTT.

Many counts were recorded for this clonotype. This chain uses TRBV10-3 with TRBJ2-7; TRBD1 matches at 8 bases. CDR3 size: 14 residues. Trimming took 2 bases from V and 3 from J; bases not matched to a gene: 3. Germline CDR1 reads ENHRY; CDR2 reads SYGVKD. CDR3 DNA sequence: TGTGCCATCAGTGAGACCGGGACAGGCTACGAGCAGTACTTC. This codes for CAISETGTGYEQYF.

Of note for this clonotype: This may stem from a read error, because a much larger clone lies one nucleotide away. This sequence joins TRBV7-2 and TRBJ1-1, with 8 bases matching TRBD1. Looked up from germline, CDR1 is SGHTA and CDR2 is FQGNSA. This CDR3 has 13 residues. The CDR3 loop is CASSSDRGNEALF. The CDR3 DNA sequence: TGTGCCAGCAGCTCAGACAGGGGAAATGAAGCTTTGTTT.

This clonotype came up a few times. This CDR3 is CSVGTGTANTGELFF. As DNA, the CDR3 is TGCAGCGTGGGAACGGGGACAGCAAACACCGGGGAGCTGTTTTTT. The V gene is TRBV29-1, the J gene TRBJ2-2; 7 positions agree with TRBD1. CDR3 length: 15 residues. V trimming: 6 bases; J trimming: 2 bases; junction bases outside the gene matches: 9. Per the germline V gene, CDR1 is SQVTM and CDR2 is ANQGSEA.

This clonotype was found many times. The V call is TRBV29-1, the J call TRBJ2-5; TRBD2 agrees at 8 bases. The CDR3 loop spans 15 amino acids. Trimming took 0 bases from V and 4 from J; bases not matched to a gene: 7. Per germline, CDR1 SQVTM and CDR2 ANQGSEA. CDR3 coding DNA: TGCAGCGTTGAAGATCGGCGGCTAGCGGGAGAGACCCAGTACTTC. Translating it yields CSVEDRRLAGETQYF.

The chain combines TRBV7-2 with TRBJ2-3; D possibly uses TRBD1 or TRBD2 (5 bases each). V was trimmed by 11 bases and J by 3 bases, leaving 12 bases between them. Germline CDR1 SGHTA, CDR2 FQGNSA. CDR3 length: 12 amino acids. Here the CDR3 reads CARRDGTDTQYF. The CDR3 coding sequence is TGTGCCCGTCGGGACGGAACAGATACGCAGTATTTT. The full variable domain, with the rest looked up from reference TRBV7-2 and TRBJ2-3, is GAGVSQSPSNKVTEKGKDVELRCDPISGHTALYWYRQSLGQGLEFLIYFQGNSAPDKSGLPSDRFSAERTGGSVSTLTIQRTQQEDSAVYLCARRDGTDTQYFGPGTRLTVL.

This clonotype was observed at least ten times. V gene TRBV20-1 combines with J gene TRBJ2-3; TRBD2 matches at 15 bases. V lost 4 bases and J lost 2; bases outside the gene matches: 7. The V gene's germline CDR1 is DFQATT and CDR2 SNEGSKA (reference sequence). CDR3 length: 17 residues. The CDR3 coding sequence is TGCAGTGCTAAAGGACTAGCGGGAGGGCGATACACAGATACGCAGTATTTT. It translates to CSAKGLAGGRYTDTQYF.

This clonotype was seen a few times. The chain recombines TRBV7-2 with TRBJ2-7; D not resolved. This CDR3 has 13 residues. Trimming left V 2 bases short and J 5 bases short, with 10 bases between. Germline V CDR1 and CDR2: SGHTA, FQGNSA. CDR3 in DNA: TGTGCCAGCAGCTTACCGGCTAGGGACGAGCAGTACTTC. The encoded protein is CASSLPARDEQYF.

This clonotype was detected many times. The chain recombines TRBV12-3 or TRBV12-4 with TRBJ2-1; D ambiguous. The V gene lost 1 base and the J gene lost 8 bases, with 15 bases spanning the gap. The CDR3 extends over 15 amino acids. This CDR3 reads CASSLEGPPEYEQFF. In DNA, the CDR3 is TGTGCCAGCAGTTTAGAAGGGCCCCCGGAGTATGAGCAGTTCTTC.

This clonotype has at least ten counts. The chain is built from TRBV27 and TRBJ2-1; D remains ambiguous. This CDR3 has 19 residues. Trimming shortened V by 5 bases and J by 7 bases, and 30 bases separated the two germline ends. Germline CDR1 MNHEY, CDR2 SMNVEV (reference sequence). CDR3 sequence reads: CASSGPWDVQRGVMNEQFF. In DNA form, the CDR3 reads TGTGCCAGCAGTGGGCCGTGGGATGTGCAACGTGGTGTTATGAATGAGCAGTTCTTC.

This clonotype was recorded a few times. The chain has TRBV20-1 and TRBJ2-1; D remains unclear. The CDR3 length is 11 residues. Germline CDR1 DFQATT, CDR2 SNEGSKA (reference sequence). Trimming shortened V by 7 bases and J by 4 bases, and 8 bases separated the two germline ends. CDR3 in amino acids: CSGHLYNEQFF. CDR3 coding DNA: TGCAGTGGGCACCTTTACAATGAGCAGTTCTTC.

Only a few counts were recorded for this clonotype. V usage is TRBV7-9 and J usage is TRBJ1-2; 7 bases fit TRBD1. CDR1 is SEHNR and CDR2 is FQNEAQ in the germline V gene (reference sequence). The CDR3 has 14 amino acids. V was clipped by 7 bases and J by 0 bases; unmatched bases: 5. For the CDR3, the DNA is TGTGCCAGCACCCCAGGGGGATCTAACTATGGCTACACCTTC. Translation: CASTPGGSNYGYTF.

This clonotype was observed a handful of times. The rearrangement links TRBV11-2 to TRBJ2-1; a possible D gene is TRBD1 (5 bases). V lost 3 bases to trimming and J lost 11 bases, with 23 bases between them. This CDR3 comprises 16 residues. CDR1 is SGHAT, CDR2 FQNNGV, per germline. Written as DNA, the CDR3 is TGTGCCAGCAGCTTCGTTGACAGCTTGAATGGACCCCAGCAGTTCTTC. It translates to CASSFVDSLNGPQQFF. Complete variable domain (other parts from reference TRBV11-2 and TRBJ2-1): EAGVAQSPRYKIIEKRQSVAFWCNPISGHATLYWYQQILGQGPKLLIQFQNNGVVDDSQLPKDRFSAERLKGVDSTLKIQPAKLEDSAVYLCASSFVDSLNGPQQFFGPGTRLTVL.